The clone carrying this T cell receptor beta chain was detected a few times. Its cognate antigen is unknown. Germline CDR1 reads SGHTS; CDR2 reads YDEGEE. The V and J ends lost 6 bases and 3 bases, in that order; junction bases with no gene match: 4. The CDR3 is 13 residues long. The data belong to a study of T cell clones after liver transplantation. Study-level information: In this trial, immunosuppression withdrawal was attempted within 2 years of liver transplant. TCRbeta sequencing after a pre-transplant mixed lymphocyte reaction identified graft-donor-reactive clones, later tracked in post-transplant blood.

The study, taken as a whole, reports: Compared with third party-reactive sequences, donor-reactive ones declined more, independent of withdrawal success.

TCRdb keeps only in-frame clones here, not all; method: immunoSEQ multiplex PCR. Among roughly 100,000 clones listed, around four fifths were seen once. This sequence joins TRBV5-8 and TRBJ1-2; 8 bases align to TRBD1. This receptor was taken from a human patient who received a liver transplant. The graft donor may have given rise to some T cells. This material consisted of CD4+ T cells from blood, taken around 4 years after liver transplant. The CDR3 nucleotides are TGTGCCAGCAACTCGGGACAGGACTATGGCTACACCTTC. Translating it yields CASNSGQDYGYTF.